This T cell receptor beta chain appears in the sequencing data of a study of blood T cell repertoires in COVID-19. At the level of the study: Acute-phase and convalescent COVID-19 samples originated in the United States, Italy and Spain.

Clones were read by immunoSEQ multiplex PCR, and TCRdb kept only the in-frame ones, dropping some. This table holds 140,000 to 150,000 clones, roughly 89% found once. Deletions cut 1 base from V and 7 bases from J, with 16 bases between. Germline CDR1 is LGHNA and CDR2 is YSLEER. The CDR3 loop spans 15 amino acids. Exposed participants encountered a COVID-19 case during the 2 weeks preceding study entry. This clonotype originated in a woman aged 45-59 years who had been exposed to COVID-19. Sequences were obtained from PBMCs or T cells enriched from blood (not recorded which). The chain couples TRBV4-3 to TRBJ1-2, with a weak D call TRBD1 (5 bases). CDR3 bases: TGCGCCAGCAGCCAAGTTGGGTCACAGGTGGCTGGCTACACCTTC. Translating it yields CASSQVGSQVAGYTF.